This T cell receptor (beta chain) was observed in a study of blood T cells in healthy people across ages. Study-level information: Template switching retrieved approximately one barcoded beta molecule for each two T cells.

V lost 0 bases to trimming and J lost 0 bases, with 9 bases between them. The V gene's germline CDR1 is SGDLS and CDR2 YYNGEE. CDR3 length: 15 amino acids. Combining a sample-barcoded 5' primer with a J-beta primer mix, a second PCR ran for about 7 to 11 cycles. Tags on each cDNA molecule came from a template-switch adaptor with 12 random nucleotides. TCRdb independently ran MiXCR on the 5' RACE reads; one entry per CDR3 protein. Here the sample spans around 700,000 distinct CDR3 sequences, 20% to 25% being singletons. The same data also went into a second study, on T cells of mothers and their children. From that report: A handful of children, together with their three healthy Caucasian mothers, made up the donors. With unrelated pairs as the comparison, related mother-child pairs had a slightly higher overlap that was not significant.

The receptor was isolated from a boy aged 5-17 years in good health. The V and J genes are TRBV9 and TRBJ2-5; tentative D call: TRBD2 (5 bases). The sample comprised blood. The CDR3 coding sequence is TGTGCCAGCAGCGTAGGGTTCGGGAACCAAGAGACCCAGTACTTC. Translation: CASSVGFGNQETQYF.